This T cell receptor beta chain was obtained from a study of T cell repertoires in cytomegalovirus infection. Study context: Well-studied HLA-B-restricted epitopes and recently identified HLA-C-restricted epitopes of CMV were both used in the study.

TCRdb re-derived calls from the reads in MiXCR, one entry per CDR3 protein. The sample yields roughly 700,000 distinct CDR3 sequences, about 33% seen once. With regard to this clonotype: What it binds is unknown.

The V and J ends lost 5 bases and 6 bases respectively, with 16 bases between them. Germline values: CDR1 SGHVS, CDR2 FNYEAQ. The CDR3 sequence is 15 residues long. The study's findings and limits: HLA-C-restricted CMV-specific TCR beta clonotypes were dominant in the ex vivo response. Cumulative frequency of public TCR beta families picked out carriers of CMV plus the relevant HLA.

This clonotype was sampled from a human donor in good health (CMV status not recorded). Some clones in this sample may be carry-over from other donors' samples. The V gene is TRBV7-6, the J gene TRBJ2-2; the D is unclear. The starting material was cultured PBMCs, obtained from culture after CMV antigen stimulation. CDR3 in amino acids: CASSRRAVGAGELFF. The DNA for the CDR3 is TGTGCCAGCAGCCGTCGGGCTGTCGGAGCCGGGGAGCTGTTTTTT. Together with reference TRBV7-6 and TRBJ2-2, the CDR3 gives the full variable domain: GAGVSQSPRYKVTKRGQDVALRCDPISGHVSLYWYRQALGQGPEFLTYFNYEAQQDKSGLPNDRFSAERPEGSISTLTIQRTEQRDSAMYRCASSRRAVGAGELFFGEGSRLTVL.